This TCR beta chain was retrieved from a study of CD8 T cells in ankylosing spondylitis (dated by TCRdb to 2015 to 2018). Concerning the study at large: To find TCR variants linked to disease, the study profiled T cell receptor beta repertoires in ankylosing spondylitis patients and healthy donors. The full study cohort was made up of 25 ankylosing spondylitis patients and 95 to 130 healthy donors. Peripheral blood was sampled, and synovial fluid was additionally collected from ankylosing spondylitis patients. Results the study describes overall, beyond this receptor: A CD8+ phenotype was shown by the disease-linked clones, which were found at relatively low frequencies in peripheral blood. Some motif variants had previously been reported in the synovial fluid and blood of reactive arthritis patients, which suggests shared mechanisms of disease initiation. According to the report, matched synovial fluid samples from ankylosing spondylitis patients were significantly enriched for the disease-linked clones. A TCR beta motif of eight highly homologous amino acid variants appeared characteristic of blood from ankylosing spondylitis patients.

The CDR3, from cysteine to phenylalanine, totals 14 residues. Only the CDR3 portion is preserved as DNA: 42 bases, with reading frame beginning at the first base. A distance of 12 bases separates the germline ends of V and J, which lose 5 bases and 1 base respectively. Taken from the germline V gene, the CDR1 and CDR2 loops are SNHLY and FYNNEI. In its sample, this clonotype was seen a few times. Its antigen is not yet known. Base qualities are not at hand, and no much larger clone is one base apart. Synovial fluid samples were matched to blood samples from the same ankylosing spondylitis patients. Sequenced using an Illumina HiSeq 2500. Quantitative 5'-RACE with molecular barcodes was the method used to prepare the TCR beta libraries. The authors' pipeline ran thus. To identify disease-linked TCR variants, a new computational method was used, one built on a probabilistic model of VDJ rearrangement. TCRdb cleaned the public reads at Q25 with fastp, built clones with MiXCR and kept in-frame beta chains. Every entry covers one CDR3 protein and lists the most common genes and DNA from its rows. The V and J calls come from TCRdb's annotation, not from the publication. Present in this sample are about 140,000 distinct CDR3 sequences, under 35% of which were seen just once. The ten top clones hold 6% of the sample.

The rearranged chain carries TRBV2 and TRBJ2-7, with the D gene possibly TRBD1 or TRBD2, each one fitting 5 bases. Sequencing used synovial fluid, either unsorted or a sorted T cell fraction (not recorded which). The TCR was taken from a male donor with ankylosing spondylitis. The DNA sequence is as follows: TGTGCCAGCAGTCCCGAGGGGAAGTCCTACGAGCAGTACTTC. This codes for CASSPEGKSYEQYF.